Following are 4 T cell receptor beta chains from one sample sequenced in a study of blood T cell repertoires in COVID-19. This table comes from immunoSEQ multiplex PCR, and its TCRdb copy is limited to in-frame clones, with some not included. The data hold fewer than 400,000 clones, with 80% to 90% observed a single time. Source material: peripheral blood. Every receptor here comes from a man in his thirties or forties with active or convalescent COVID-19.

The chain couples TRBV3-1 (or the pseudogene TRBV3-2) to TRBJ2-7; unclear D gene. The CDR3 runs 12 residues. V was clipped by 4 bases and J by 2 bases, with 6 bases between them. CDR1 LGHDT and CDR2 YNNKEL come from the germline V gene (reference sequence). CDR3 sequence (DNA): TGTGCCAGCAGCCGAGGAGCCTACGAGCAGTACTTC. Translation: CASSRGAYEQYF.

V and J are TRBV7-8 and TRBJ2-5; possibly TRBD2 for D (6 bases). The germline V gene encodes CDR1 SGHVS and CDR2 FQNEAQ. The CDR3 sequence is 15 residues long. Trimming cost V 5 bases and J 5 bases, with 18 bases left between them. The CDR3 reads CASSPEGQEGETQYF. The CDR3 bases are TGTGCCAGCAGCCCGGAGGGGCAGGAAGGGGAGACCCAGTACTTC. Drawing the rest from reference TRBV7-8 and TRBJ2-5, the complete variable domain is GAGVSQSPRYKVAKRGQDVALRCDPISGHVSLFWYQQALGQGPEFLTYFQNEAQLDKSGLPSDRFFAERPEGSVSTLKIQRTQQEDSAVYLCASSPEGQEGETQYFGPGTRLLVL.

This rearrangement joins TRBV29-1 to TRBJ2-1, with 8 bases fitting TRBD2. CDR1 is SQVTM, CDR2 ANQGSEA, per germline. Unmatched junction bases numbered 8, after V lost 3 bases and J lost 7 bases. The CDR3 runs 14 residues. The DNA of the CDR3 is TGCAGCGTTGAGGCTAGCGGGTGGGTAAATGAGCAGTTCTTC. This gives the protein CSVEASGWVNEQFF.

The rearrangement links TRBV12-3 or TRBV12-4 to TRBJ1-2; 8 nucleotides line up with TRBD1. V trimming: 7 bases; J trimming: 7 bases; junction bases outside the gene matches: 5. The CDR3 is 12 residues long. CDR3 sequence reads: CASTLRGLGYTF. The CDR3 DNA reads TGTGCCAGCACTCTCAGGGGGCTTGGCTACACCTTC.